This T cell receptor (beta chain) was recorded in a study of blood T cell repertoires in COVID-19. Study-wide context: Collection of acute and convalescent COVID-19 samples took place in the United States, Italy and Spain. T cells, B-cell-depleted T cells, or PBMCs provided the cDNA or gDNA that served as material.

The CDR3 contains 17 residues. The germline V gene encodes CDR1 LNHDA and CDR2 SQIVND (reference sequence). The V and J ends lost 0 bases and 1 base respectively, with 15 bases between them. Under the authors' procedure: By means of reference gene primer amplification, nucleated cell counts were estimated. This table comes from immunoSEQ multiplex PCR, and its TCRdb copy is limited to in-frame clones, with some not included. That table is the source of V, J and clone size, and D and trimming were worked out from the DNA. This repertoire shows 90,000 or so clones, about 89% found once; its top ten account for more than 1.5%.

Sequencing input: peripheral blood. The sequence came from a human donor with active COVID-19. The donor label of this sample is uncertain. This chain connects TRBV19 to TRBJ1-1; weak D call: TRBD1 (6 bases). The DNA of the CDR3 is TGTGCCAGTAGTATAGAATATCGGGACACCAAGAACACTGAAGCTTTCTTT. Translating it yields CASSIEYRDTKNTEAFF. Full variable domain (remainder filled in from reference TRBV19 and TRBJ1-1): DGGITQSPKYLFRKEGQNVTLSCEQNLNHDAMYWYRQDPGQGLRLIYYSQIVNDFQKGDIAEGYSVSREKKESFPLTVTSAQKNPTAFYLCASSIEYRDTKNTEAFFGQGTRLTVV.